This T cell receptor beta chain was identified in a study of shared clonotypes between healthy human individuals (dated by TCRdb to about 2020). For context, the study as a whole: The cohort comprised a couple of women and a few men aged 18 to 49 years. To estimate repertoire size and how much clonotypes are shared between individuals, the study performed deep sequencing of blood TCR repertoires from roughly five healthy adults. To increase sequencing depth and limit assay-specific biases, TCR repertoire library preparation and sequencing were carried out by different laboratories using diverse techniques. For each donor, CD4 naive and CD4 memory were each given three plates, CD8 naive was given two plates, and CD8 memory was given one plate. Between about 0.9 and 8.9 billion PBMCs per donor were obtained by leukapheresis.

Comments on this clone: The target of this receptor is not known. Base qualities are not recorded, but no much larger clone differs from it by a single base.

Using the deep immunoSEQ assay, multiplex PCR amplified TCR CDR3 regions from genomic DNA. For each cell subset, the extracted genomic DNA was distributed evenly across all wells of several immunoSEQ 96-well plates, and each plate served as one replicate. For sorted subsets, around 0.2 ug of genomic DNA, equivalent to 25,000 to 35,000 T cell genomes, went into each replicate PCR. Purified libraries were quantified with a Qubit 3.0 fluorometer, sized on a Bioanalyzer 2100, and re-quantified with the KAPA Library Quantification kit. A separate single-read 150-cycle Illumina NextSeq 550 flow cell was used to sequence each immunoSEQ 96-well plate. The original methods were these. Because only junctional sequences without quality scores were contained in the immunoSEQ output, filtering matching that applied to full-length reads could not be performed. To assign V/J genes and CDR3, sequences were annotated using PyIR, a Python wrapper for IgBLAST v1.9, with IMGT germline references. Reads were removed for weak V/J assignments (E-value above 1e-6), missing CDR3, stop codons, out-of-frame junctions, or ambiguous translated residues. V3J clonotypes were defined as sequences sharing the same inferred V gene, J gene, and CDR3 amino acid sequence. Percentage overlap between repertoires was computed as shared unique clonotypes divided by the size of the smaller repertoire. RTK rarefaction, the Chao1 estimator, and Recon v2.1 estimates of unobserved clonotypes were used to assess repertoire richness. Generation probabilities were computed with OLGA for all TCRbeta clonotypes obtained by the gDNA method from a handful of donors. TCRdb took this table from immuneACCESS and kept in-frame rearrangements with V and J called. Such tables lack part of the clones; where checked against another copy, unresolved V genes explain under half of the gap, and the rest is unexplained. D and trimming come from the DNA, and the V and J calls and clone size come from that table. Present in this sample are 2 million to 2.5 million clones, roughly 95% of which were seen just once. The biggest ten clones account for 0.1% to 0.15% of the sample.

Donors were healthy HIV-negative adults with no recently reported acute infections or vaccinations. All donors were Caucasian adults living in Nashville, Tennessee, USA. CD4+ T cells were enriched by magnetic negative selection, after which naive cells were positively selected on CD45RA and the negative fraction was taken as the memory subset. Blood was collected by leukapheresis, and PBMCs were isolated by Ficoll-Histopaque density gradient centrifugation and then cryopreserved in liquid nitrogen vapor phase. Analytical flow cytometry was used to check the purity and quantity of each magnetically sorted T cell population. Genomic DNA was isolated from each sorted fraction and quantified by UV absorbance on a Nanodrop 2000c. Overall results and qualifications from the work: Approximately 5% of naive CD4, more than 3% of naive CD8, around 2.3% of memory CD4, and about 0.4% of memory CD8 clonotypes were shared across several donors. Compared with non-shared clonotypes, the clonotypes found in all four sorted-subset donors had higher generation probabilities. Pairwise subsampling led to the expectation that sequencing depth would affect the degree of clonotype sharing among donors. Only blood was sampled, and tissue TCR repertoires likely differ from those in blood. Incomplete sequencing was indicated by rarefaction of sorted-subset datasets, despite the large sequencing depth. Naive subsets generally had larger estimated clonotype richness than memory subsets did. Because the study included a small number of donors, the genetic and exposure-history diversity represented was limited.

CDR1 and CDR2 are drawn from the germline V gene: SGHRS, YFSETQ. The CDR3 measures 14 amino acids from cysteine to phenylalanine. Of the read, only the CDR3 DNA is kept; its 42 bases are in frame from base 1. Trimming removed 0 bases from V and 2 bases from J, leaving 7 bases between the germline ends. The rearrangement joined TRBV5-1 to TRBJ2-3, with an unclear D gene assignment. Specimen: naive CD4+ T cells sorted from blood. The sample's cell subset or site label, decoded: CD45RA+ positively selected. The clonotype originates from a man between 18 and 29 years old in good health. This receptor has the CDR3 CASSLESATDTQYF. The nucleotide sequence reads TGCGCCAGCAGCTTGGAATCAGCCACAGATACGCAGTATTTT.